A single sample is the source of the 24 T cell receptor beta chains below, sequenced in a study of T cell changes during pregnancy in multiple sclerosis (dated by TCRdb to about 2019). Libraries were prepared through the immunoSEQ multiplex PCR assay. The source is immuneACCESS, and TCRdb retained only in-frame sequences with V and J called. Part of the clones is not carried over; for the studies checked, unresolved V genes explain less than half of this, and the remainder is unexplained. The sample includes some 60,000 clones, with roughly nine tenths observed a single time. Together, the top ten hold around 2.1% of the sample. The source material was peripheral blood, sampled in the first trimester of pregnancy. Receptors were obtained from a female donor in good health, enrolled as a control in a pregnancy study.

In this sample, this clone turned up once. The chain is built from TRBV18 and TRBJ1-1; D gene uncertain. This CDR3 is 14 amino acids long. The ends were cut back, 2 bases at V and 10 bases at J, with 17 bases in the middle. Germline V lookup: CDR1 KGHSH, CDR2 LQKENI. The CDR3 DNA follows: TGTGCCAGCTCACCATTGGCTTCCCAGGATGTAGCTTTCTTT. The encoded protein is CASSPLASQDVAFF.

The chain carries TRBV11-2 and TRBJ2-7, with TRBD1 matching 7 bases. CDR1 SGHAT and CDR2 FQNNGV come from the germline V gene. The CDR3 consists of 15 residues. J was trimmed by 0 bases and V by 7 bases; bases with no gene match: 9. The CDR3 sequence: CASTFPGQLSYEQYF. The CDR3 coding sequence is TGTGCCAGCACCTTCCCGGGACAGCTCTCCTACGAGCAGTACTTC.

This sequence joins TRBV7-9 and TRBJ1-1; a weak D match, TRBD1 (6 bases). Germline V gene sequence: CDR1 SEHNR, CDR2 FQNEAQ (reference sequence). The CDR3 length is 15 residues. The V end was cut by 5 bases, the J end by 2 bases, with 15 bases between. CDR3 coding DNA: TGTGCCAGCAGCCGCCGTCGGACAGACAACACTGAAGCTTTCTTT. It specifies CASSRRRTDNTEAFF.

The genes are TRBV5-4 and TRBJ2-1; 9 positions match TRBD1. The CDR3 contains 14 residues. With V trimmed by 4 bases and J by 5 bases, 4 bases remained unmatched. Germline values: CDR1 SGHNT, CDR2 YYREEE (reference sequence). In DNA, the CDR3 is TGTGCCAGCAGCGGCCGGGACAGGGACAATGAGCAGTTCTTC. This codes for CASSGRDRDNEQFF.

This clone was counted only a few times. This chain connects TRBV6-4 to TRBJ2-2; 9 bases match TRBD2. This CDR3 spans 14 amino acids. Per the germline V gene, CDR1 is MRHNA and CDR2 is SNTAGT. J gave up 4 bases and V 3 bases, and 0 bases lay outside the gene matches. CDR3: CASSERGGTGELFF. The CDR3 bases are TGTGCCAGCAGTGAGCGGGGGGGCACCGGGGAGCTGTTTTTT.

V usage is TRBV7-8 and J usage is TRBJ2-1, with TRBD2 identical over 12 bases. Germline CDR1 reads SGHVS; CDR2 reads FQNEAQ. The CDR3 is 15 residues long. Losses at the gene ends were 4 bases for V and 8 bases for J; bases not matched to a gene: 6. The CDR3 region is CASSSRLAGVYEQFF. CDR3 sequence (DNA): TGTGCCAGCAGCTCACGACTAGCGGGGGTGTATGAGCAGTTCTTC.

The rearrangement uses TRBV30 and TRBJ1-2, with a possible D match to TRBD1 (5 bases). CDR1 GTSNPN and CDR2 SVGIG come from the germline V gene (reference sequence). The CDR3 is 11 amino acids. Trimming took 2 bases from V and 5 from J, leaving 6 bases between them. The CDR3 loop is CAWSTGYGYTF. DNA for the CDR3: TGTGCCTGGAGTACAGGTTATGGCTACACCTTC. The full variable domain, its missing parts supplied by reference TRBV30 and TRBJ1-2, is SQTIHQWPATLVQPVGSPLSLECTVEGTSNPNLYWYRQAAGRGLQLLFYSVGIGQISSEVPQNLSASRPQDRQFILSSKKLLLSDSGFYLCAWSTGYGYTFGSGTRLTVV.

The table lists this clone with a few counts. The DNA for the CDR3 is TGTGCCAGCAGCGCAAAGACAGCAACCTACGAGCAGTACTTC. Its protein product is CASSAKTATYEQYF. The chain recombines TRBV7-9 with TRBJ2-7; tentative D call: TRBD1 (5 bases). The V gene's germline CDR1 is SEHNR and CDR2 FQNEAQ (reference sequence). V lost 5 bases and J 2 bases, leaving 13 bases between the germline ends. The CDR3 totals 14 residues.

The V call is TRBV29-1, the J call TRBJ2-7; a possible D gene is TRBD1 (5 bases). Germline V CDR1 and CDR2: SQVTM, ANQGSEA. The V and J ends lost 0 bases and 5 bases respectively, with 14 bases between them. The CDR3 is made up of 14 amino acids. The CDR3 protein is CSVEDWSDSHEQYF. The CDR3 region has the DNA TGCAGCGTTGAAGATTGGTCCGACAGCCACGAGCAGTACTTC.

V usage is TRBV5-6 and J usage is TRBJ1-2; no clear D gene. The germline V gene encodes CDR1 SGHDT and CDR2 YYEEEE. The CDR3 covers 13 residues. V was trimmed by 1 base and J by 3 bases, leaving 7 bases between them. Here the CDR3 reads CASSLITDYGYTF. CDR3 DNA sequence: TGTGCCAGCAGCTTGATAACAGACTATGGCTACACCTTC. Full variable domain (missing parts from reference TRBV5-6 and TRBJ1-2): DAGVTQSPTHLIKTRGQQVTLRCSPKSGHDTVSWYQQALGQGPQFIFQYYEEEERQRGNFPDRFSGHQFPNYSSELNVNALLLGDSALYLCASSLITDYGYTFGSGTRLTVV.

This chain links TRBV13 with TRBJ2-7; 11 bases agree with TRBD1. From germline, CDR1 is PRHDT and CDR2 FYEKMQ (reference sequence). This CDR3 spans 16 amino acids. The V gene end was trimmed by 3 bases and the J gene end by 2 bases; junction bases not matched to a gene: 6. The CDR3 sequence is CASSFGGTGGPYEQYF. CDR3 nucleotides: TGTGCCAGCAGCTTCGGCGGGACAGGGGGACCCTACGAGCAGTACTTC.

The rearrangement joins TRBV27 to TRBJ2-6; maybe TRBD2 (5 bases). Germline V CDR1 and CDR2: MNHEY, SMNVEV (reference sequence). V gave up 8 bases and J gave up 4 bases, with 18 bases separating them. The CDR3 spans 16 residues. CDR3 sequence: CASWSVGLPGANVLTF. The CDR3, as DNA: TGTGCCAGCTGGTCGGTCGGACTCCCCGGGGCCAACGTCCTGACTTTC.

The chain combines TRBV5-4 with TRBJ2-6, with 14 bases matching TRBD2. This CDR3 has 20 amino acids. Trimming took 0 bases from V and 2 from J; bases not matched to a gene: 7. Germline V gene sequence: CDR1 SGHNT, CDR2 YYREEE (reference sequence). The CDR3 spells CASSLAPGLAGVAGANVLTF. As DNA, the CDR3 is TGTGCCAGCAGCTTGGCCCCGGGACTAGCGGGAGTTGCTGGGGCCAACGTCCTGACTTTC.

The chain combines TRBV5-4 with TRBJ1-2; D is ambiguous. CDR1 is SGHNT and CDR2 is YYREEE in the germline V gene (reference sequence). The CDR3 consists of 14 residues. V was trimmed by 0 bases and J by 6 bases, leaving 12 bases between them. The CDR3 DNA follows: TGTGCCAGCAGCTTGGGGCGGGGTACGGATGGCTACACCTTC. It is translated as CASSLGRGTDGYTF.

The chain couples TRBV19 to TRBJ2-3; 8 bases align to TRBD1. The V and J ends lost 1 base and 4 bases, in that order; junction bases with no gene match: 4. Germline V gene lookup returns CDR1 LNHDA and CDR2 SQIVND (reference sequence). The CDR3 totals 15 residues. The CDR3 loop reads CASSIGGTGSDTQYF. The CDR3 DNA follows: TGTGCCAGTAGTATAGGAGGGACAGGTTCAGATACGCAGTATTTT.

The chain recombines TRBV10-2 with TRBJ2-7; D unclear. V lost 8 bases to trimming and J lost 1 base, with 6 bases between them. The CDR3 length is 11 residues. The germline CDR1 and CDR2 sequences are WSHSY and SAAADI. CDR3 sequence (DNA): TGCGCCAGCGCCTATTCCTACGAGCAGTACTTC. This gives the protein CASAYSYEQYF.

This chain uses TRBV11-3 with TRBJ2-7; 7 bases line up with TRBD1. CDR1 and CDR2 (germline): SGHNT, YENEEA. The trim removed 5 bases at V and 6 bases at J, leaving 7 bases unmatched. The CDR3 loop spans 13 amino acids. DNA of the CDR3: TGTGCCAGCAGCCTCCGGGACAGCGGCGAGCAGTACTTC. Translated, it gives CASSLRDSGEQYF.

The V call is TRBV7-2, the J call TRBJ2-1, with TRBD2 as a possible D gene (5 bases). This CDR3 has 13 residues. Per germline, CDR1 SGHTA and CDR2 FQGNSA. V was shortened by 3 bases and J by 7 bases, with 10 bases between the two germline ends. The CDR3 protein is CASSLDRDNEQFF. The CDR3, as DNA: TGTGCCAGCAGCTTGGATCGGGATAATGAGCAGTTCTTC.

This CDR3 reads CASGLPVPGQGISYNEQFF. CDR3 in DNA: TGTGCTAGTGGTTTGCCCGTACCCGGACAGGGCATCTCCTACAATGAGCAGTTCTTC. This chain links TRBV12-5 with TRBJ2-1, with TRBD1 identical over 8 bases. Per germline, CDR1 LGHNT and CDR2 FRNRAP. V was pared by 2 bases and J by 0 bases, with 12 bases of the junction left unmatched. The CDR3 is 19 residues long.

This chain connects TRBV6-1 to TRBJ2-3, with 9 bases that match TRBD2. V lost 2 bases and J lost 2; bases outside the gene matches: 5. The CDR3 is made up of 16 amino acids. The germline gives CDR1 MNHNS, CDR2 SASEGT. The CDR3 bases are TGTGCCAGCAGTGAATCGGCGGGAGGGGTCACAGATACGCAGTATTTT. The encoded protein is CASSESAGGVTDTQYF.

This clone showed up just once. The chain recombines TRBV5-6 with TRBJ2-1; 10 bases line up with TRBD1. The V gene's germline CDR1 is SGHDT and CDR2 YYEEEE. V lost 0 bases to trimming and J lost 6 bases; unmatched junction nucleotides: 3. The CDR3 runs to 15 residues. The CDR3 is CASSLGQGAVNEQFF. CDR3 nucleotide sequence: TGTGCCAGCAGCTTGGGACAGGGGGCCGTCAATGAGCAGTTCTTC.

This clone was seen a few times. This chain uses TRBV15 with TRBJ1-4, with TRBD1 matching over 7 bases. The germline V gene has CDR1 LNHNV and CDR2 YYDKDF (reference sequence). This CDR3 spans 15 amino acids. Losses at the gene ends were 2 bases for V and 3 bases for J; bases not matched to a gene: 3. CDR3 nucleotide sequence: TGTGCCACCAGCAGACAGAGGGGGCCTAATGAAAAACTGTTTTTT. Its translation is CATSRQRGPNEKLFF.

This clone was detected a few times. The V gene is TRBV6-1, the J gene TRBJ2-1; 13 nucleotides line up with TRBD2. J lost 6 bases, V lost 7 bases, and 6 bases had no gene match. Germline-derived CDR1 and CDR2 are MNHNS and SASEGT. The CDR3 has 15 amino acids. CDR3 sequence: CASTPRTSGGNEQFF. CDR3 sequence (DNA): TGTGCCAGCACACCGCGGACTAGCGGGGGCAATGAGCAGTTCTTC.

This chain uses TRBV5-1 with TRBJ2-3; 12 bases align to TRBD2. Germline V lookup: CDR1 SGHRS, CDR2 YFSETQ. Germline trimming cut 3 bases from V and 4 bases from J; bases unmatched to any gene: 6. The CDR3 runs 16 residues. This chain's CDR3 is CASSSLAGGPSDTQYF. CDR3 nucleotides: TGCGCCAGCAGCTCGCTAGCGGGAGGGCCGTCAGATACGCAGTATTTT.